The rows below give T cell receptor beta chains drawn from one sample of a study of blood T cell repertoires in COVID-19. Produced via immunoSEQ multiplex PCR; TCRdb's table is partial and in-frame only. This table holds about 250,000 clones, roughly 86% found once. Sequencing was performed on peripheral blood. These receptors were obtained from a man aged 50 to 60 with acute or convalescent COVID-19. CDR3s include the opening cysteine and the closing phenylalanine or tryptophan. Each record gives: CDR3 protein, V gene.

CASSGEGNQPQHF | TRBV2
CASSARLQETQYF | TRBV9
CASSFGNSPLHF | TRBV6-5
CASSQDRNYGYTF | TRBV18
CASSPGQGAWSNQPQHF | TRBV4-2
CASSLFAGQGDEQFF | TRBV7-9
CASSFGIDNEQFF | TRBV7-3
CASSQVGSNTIYF | TRBV3-1/TRBV3-2
CASSVGRGVNYGYTF | TRBV9
CASSPTGGIYEQYF | TRBV2
CASSFMNTEAFF | TRBV6-6
CATQGWSGETQYF | TRBV24-1
CASSWDTSYEQYF | TRBV11-3